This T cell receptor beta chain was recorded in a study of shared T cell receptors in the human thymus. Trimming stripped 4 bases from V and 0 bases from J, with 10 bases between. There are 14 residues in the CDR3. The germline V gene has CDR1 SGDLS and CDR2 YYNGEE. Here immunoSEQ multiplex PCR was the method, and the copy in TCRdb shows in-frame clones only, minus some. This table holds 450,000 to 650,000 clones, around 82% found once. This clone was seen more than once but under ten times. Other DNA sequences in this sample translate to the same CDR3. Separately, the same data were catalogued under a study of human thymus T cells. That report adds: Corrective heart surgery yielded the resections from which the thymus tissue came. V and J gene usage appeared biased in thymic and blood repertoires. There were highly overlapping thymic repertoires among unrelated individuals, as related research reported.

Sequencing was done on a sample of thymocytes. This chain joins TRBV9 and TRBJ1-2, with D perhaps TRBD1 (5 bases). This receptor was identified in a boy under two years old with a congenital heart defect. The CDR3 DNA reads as TGTGCCAGCAGCCGAGGACAAGCTAACTATGGCTACACCTTC. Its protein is CASSRGQANYGYTF.